The present T cell receptor (beta chain) was sequenced within a study of control samples from healthy donors and cancer patients (TCRdb year 2020). About this clone: Which antigen it targets is not known. Nothing much larger sits one base from this clone, and base qualities are not available.

The protocol used for the library was the immunoSEQ multiplex PCR assay. The clones in this table, taken by TCRdb from immuneACCESS, are in-frame only. Not every clone is retained; where verified, under half of the shortfall comes from an unresolved V gene, and the cause of the rest is unknown. The sample has about 50,000 clones on record, about 93% of them singletons. 23% of the sample is in the top ten clones. The material sequenced was PBMCs. The receptor's source is a woman aged 45 to 65 with head and neck cancer.

The nucleotide sequence is TGCGCCAGCAGCCAAGAGGCCGGTACTAGCGGGGGGGGGAGAAATGAGCAGTTCTTC. The resulting protein is CASSQEAGTSGGGRNEQFF. The chain employs TRBV4-1 and TRBJ2-1; TRBD2 agrees with 13 junctional bases. From cysteine to phenylalanine, the CDR3 is 19 amino acids long. Only CDR3 DNA is held: 57 bases, read in frame from base 1. CDR1 and CDR2 were assigned from the germline V gene as MGHRA and YSYEKL. V is pruned by 0 bases and J by 7 bases, leaving 12 bases of the junction without a gene match.